A single sample is the source of the 30 T cell receptor beta chains below, sequenced in a study of Graves' ophthalmopathy and Graves' hyperthyroidism. The TCR beta CDR3 regions underwent amplification from RNA transcripts. First-round RT-PCR used HTBI primers; second-round multiplex PCR followed. MiXCR was run by TCRdb on the multiplex PCR reads, yielding one entry per CDR3 protein. The profile shows about 700,000 distinct CDR3 sequences, 40% of them singletons. The sample comprised peripheral blood. These receptors were taken from an adult man with Graves' ophthalmopathy.

A word on this clonotype: A clone one base away is much larger, so this may be a read error. The chain recombines TRBV2 with TRBJ1-3, with D possibly TRBD1 on 6 matching bases. This CDR3 has 16 amino acids. The germline CDR1 and CDR2 sequences are SNHLY and FYNNEI. V was trimmed by 5 bases and J by 0 bases, leaving 14 bases between them. The CDR3 loop is CASSSGGIHSGNTIYF. For the CDR3, the DNA is TGTGCCAGCAGTTCGGGGGGCATACACTCTGGAAACACCATATATTTT.

In regard to this clonotype: Relative to the germline gene, one junction end is altered; a read error may explain this. The chain has TRBV5-1 and TRBJ2-7, with 7 positions matching TRBD2. Germline CDR1 is SGHRS and CDR2 is YFSETQ. The CDR3 contains 14 residues. The CDR3 coding sequence is TGTGCCAGCAGCCAACGAGCGGGGACCTACGAGCAGTACTTC. Protein: CASSQRAGTYEQYF.

This clonotype was picked up one time. One end of the junction does not line up with germline, which may come from a read error. The V gene is TRBV4-2, the J gene TRBJ2-7; D is ambiguous. This CDR3 is built from 14 residues. Germline V gene lookup returns CDR1 LGHNA and CDR2 YNFKEQ. CDR3 residues: CASSQEVWRSERYF. The CDR3 DNA reads as TGTGCCAGCAGCCAAGAAGTCTGGCGTTCCGAGCGGTACTTC.

The chain recombines TRBV2 with TRBJ1-1; tentative D call: TRBD1 (5 bases). Germline V gene data show CDR1 as SNHLY and CDR2 as FYNNEI. The V end was cut by 6 bases, the J end by 7 bases, with 12 bases between. This CDR3 comprises 12 residues. Here the CDR3 reads CASRWGRFEAFF. The CDR3 DNA follows: TGTGCCAGCAGGTGGGGACGGTTTGAAGCTTTCTTT.

There are many counts of this clonotype. V gene TRBV7-7 combines with J gene TRBJ2-7, with 9 bases aligning to TRBD1. Germline CDR1 SSHAT, CDR2 FNYEAQ (reference sequence). V lost 1 base, J lost 6 bases, and 7 bases stayed unmatched. This CDR3 contains 15 residues. Written as DNA, the CDR3 is TGTGCCAGCAGCTTAGGTTCCGGACAGGGGTCCGAGCAGTACTTC. It specifies CASSLGSGQGSEQYF.

The table lists this clonotype with a few counts. This chain uses TRBV10-1 with TRBJ1-5; D uncertain. V was cut by 0 bases and J by 9 bases, with 12 bases left in between. Germline V gene lookup returns CDR1 WNHNN and CDR2 SYGVQD (reference sequence). This CDR3 spans 14 amino acids. The CDR3 protein is CASSESLTGRPQHF. Here the CDR3 DNA reads TGCGCCAGCAGTGAGTCCTTGACGGGTAGGCCCCAGCATTTT.

The chain couples TRBV25-1 to TRBJ1-1, with D unclear. CDR1 MGHDK and CDR2 SYGVNS come from the germline V gene. With 6 bases removed from V and 6 bases from J, the gap between germline ends came to 14 bases. The CDR3 sequence is 13 residues long. The CDR3 DNA is TGTGCCAGCAGCCCCAAGGAGGGCTCTGAAGCTTTCTTT. Its translation is CASSPKEGSEAFF.

This clonotype was counted a single time. The chain carries TRBV25-1 and TRBJ2-2; 9 positions agree with TRBD2. With 4 bases clipped from V and 3 bases from J, the junction kept 9 bases outside the gene matches. CDR3 length: 17 amino acids. Germline V lookup: CDR1 MGHDK, CDR2 SYGVNS. The CDR3 protein is CASSARGVAGDTGELFF. The CDR3 DNA reads as TGTGCCAGCAGTGCTAGAGGAGTAGCGGGGGACACCGGGGAGCTGTTTTTT.

The V call is TRBV7-6, the J call TRBJ1-6; no reliable D call. Per the germline V gene, CDR1 is SGHVS and CDR2 is FNYEAQ. Trimming stripped 5 bases from V and 17 bases from J, with 7 bases between. The CDR3 consists of 9 residues. In DNA form, the CDR3 reads TGTGCCAGCAGCCCGACCATCCACTTT. Residues: CASSPTIHF.

The chain is built from TRBV24-1 and TRBJ1-5, with 10 bases matching TRBD1. The V gene end was trimmed by 4 bases and the J gene end by 2 bases; junction bases not matched to a gene: 10. Germline CDR1 and CDR2: KGHDR and SFDVKD. The CDR3 consists of 18 residues. DNA of the CDR3: TGTGCCACCAGTGACCCAGGGACAGGGGCTGGGGGCAATCAGCCCCAGCATTTT. Amino acid sequence: CATSDPGTGAGGNQPQHF.

The gene calls are TRBV24-1 and TRBJ1-5; D is possibly TRBD1 (5 bases). The V end was cut by 11 bases, the J end by 11 bases, with 15 bases between. Germline V gene lookup returns CDR1 KGHDR and CDR2 SFDVKD. The CDR3 sequence is 11 residues long. The CDR3 here is CASTDWGSQHF. CDR3 coding DNA: TGTGCCAGCACCGATTGGGGGTCCCAGCATTTT.

The gene calls are TRBV2 and TRBJ1-2; D unresolved. The V gene lost 6 bases and the J gene lost 3 bases, with 20 bases spanning the gap. CDR3 length: 16 amino acids. Germline lookup yields CDR1 SNHLY and CDR2 FYNNEI. CDR3 sequence reads: CASSPLVADFDYGYTF. CDR3 sequence (DNA): TGTGCCAGCAGCCCCCTTGTCGCAGATTTTGACTATGGCTACACCTTC.

This clonotype was detected a few times. This chain connects TRBV12-5 to TRBJ2-7, with 12 bases fitting TRBD2. V shed 7 bases and J 2 bases; nucleotides not matched to a gene: 6. The CDR3 extends over 15 amino acids. The germline CDR1 and CDR2 sequences are LGHNT and FRNRAP. The CDR3 spells CASATGLAGTYEQYF. CDR3 bases: TGTGCTAGTGCCACGGGACTAGCGGGTACCTACGAGCAGTACTTC.

This clonotype came up many times. The chain carries TRBV7-9 and TRBJ2-7; TRBD1 agrees at 8 bases. Germline CDR1 is SEHNR and CDR2 is FQNEAQ (reference sequence). The CDR3 length is 11 residues. J gave up 6 bases and V 10 bases, and 5 bases lay outside the gene matches. The CDR3 spells CATRTGREQYF. In DNA, the CDR3 is TGTGCCACCCGGACAGGGCGCGAGCAGTACTTC.

This clonotype was observed a handful of times. The genes are TRBV6-5 and TRBJ1-2; 9 bases are shared with TRBD1. Per germline, CDR1 MNHEY and CDR2 SVGAGI. The CDR3 is 14 residues long. The V and J ends lost 5 bases and 5 bases, in that order; junction bases with no gene match: 6. The CDR3 region is CASSTLTGGYGYTF. CDR3 in DNA: TGTGCCAGCAGTACCCTGACAGGGGGATATGGCTACACCTTC.

This chain connects TRBV5-6 to TRBJ2-2; 10 positions agree with TRBD1. The germline CDR1 and CDR2 sequences are SGHDT and YYEEEE. This CDR3 contains 18 residues. V dropped 4 bases and J dropped 6; count of bases not matched to a gene: 15. As DNA, the CDR3 is TGTGCCAGCAGCCCCGGCCTTGACAGGGGGCTTCCGTCCGGGGAGCTGTTTTTT. Translation gives CASSPGLDRGLPSGELFF.

The J gene is TRBJ1-2, the V gene TRBV25-1, with D tentatively TRBD1 (6 bases). From germline, CDR1 is MGHDK and CDR2 SYGVNS. CDR3 length: 16 residues. Deletions cut 3 bases from V and 2 bases from J, with 16 bases between. For the CDR3, the DNA is TGTGCCAGCAGTGATCCCCGCACAGGGAGAAACTATGGCTACACCTTC. Translating it yields CASSDPRTGRNYGYTF.

J is TRBJ2-2 and V is TRBV7-3; possibly TRBD2 for D (5 bases). Germline V gene data show CDR1 as SGHTA and CDR2 as FQGTGA. V lost 5 bases and J lost 6, with 10 bases in between. This CDR3 is 13 amino acids long. The CDR3 is CASSAGRAGELFF. The CDR3 DNA is TGTGCCAGCAGCGCGGGCCGTGCCGGGGAGCTGTTTTTT.

This clonotype was observed many times. This rearrangement joins TRBV20-1 to TRBJ1-4; D is unclear. The CDR3 extends over 14 amino acids. The germline V gene encodes CDR1 DFQATT and CDR2 SNEGSKA (reference sequence). The V end was cut by 4 bases, the J end by 3 bases, with 12 bases between. Here the CDR3 reads CSATKEWSNEKLFF. In DNA form, the CDR3 reads TGCAGTGCTACTAAGGAGTGGTCTAATGAAAAACTGTTTTTT.

This chain links TRBV20-1 with TRBJ1-2; no clear D. V lost 0 bases and J lost 5, with 7 bases in between. The CDR3 is 12 amino acids. Germline CDR1 DFQATT, CDR2 SNEGSKA (reference sequence). CDR3 sequence: CSAREAGYGYTF. CDR3 DNA sequence: TGCAGTGCTAGAGAAGCGGGTTATGGCTACACCTTC.

J is TRBJ2-2 and V is TRBV25-1; 7 nucleotides agree with TRBD1. The length of the CDR3 is 16 residues. Germline assignment: CDR1 MGHDK and CDR2 SYGVNS. V lost 6 bases to trimming and J lost 0 bases; unmatched junction nucleotides: 7. This CDR3 is CASRKRGPANTGELFF. Here the CDR3 DNA reads TGTGCCAGCAGGAAAAGGGGGCCTGCGAACACCGGGGAGCTGTTTTTT.

The gene calls are TRBV4-1 and TRBJ1-6; D possibly corresponds to TRBD1 (6 bases). Trimming stripped 0 bases from V and 6 bases from J, with 12 bases between. Germline V lookup: CDR1 MGHRA, CDR2 YSYEKL. This CDR3 has 16 residues. CDR3 nucleotide sequence: TGCGCCAGCAGCCAAGATGTACAGGGCCCTAATTCACCCCTCCACTTT. This gives the protein CASSQDVQGPNSPLHF.

Many counts were recorded for this clonotype. The chain couples TRBV29-1 to TRBJ1-1; the match to TRBD1 covers 7 bases. The CDR3 loop spans 15 amino acids. Trimming cost V 7 bases and J 0 bases; bases outside gene matches: 11. Germline V gene lookup returns CDR1 SQVTM and CDR2 ANQGSEA. DNA of the CDR3: TGCAGCGCTGCCCAGGGGGAACTCATGAACACTGAAGCTTTCTTT. Translated: CSAAQGELMNTEAFF.

This clonotype was counted at least ten times. The chain uses TRBV7-2 and TRBJ2-7; D might be TRBD1 or TRBD2, each matching 6 bases. V lost 2 bases to trimming and J lost 4 bases, with 15 bases between them. The germline CDR1 and CDR2 sequences are SGHTA and FQGNSA. The CDR3 consists of 15 residues. The CDR3 region has the DNA TGTGCCAGCAGCTTACACGGAGGGGGTGCGTACGAGCAGTACTTC. Its translation: CASSLHGGGAYEQYF. The full variable domain, in which reference TRBV7-2 and TRBJ2-7 provide the parts outside the CDR3, is GAGVSQSPSNKVTEKGKDVELRCDPISGHTALYWYRQSLGQGLEFLIYFQGNSAPDKSGLPSDRFSAERTGGSVSTLTIQRTQQEDSAVYLCASSLHGGGAYEQYFGPGTRLTVT.

About this clonotype: A much larger clone differs from this one at a single base, so this may be a read error. The chain joins TRBV10-2 to TRBJ2-7; 7 bases are shared with TRBD1. V gave up 6 bases and J gave up 9 bases; unmatched junction bases: 11. From germline, CDR1 is WSHSY and CDR2 SAAADI. The CDR3 loop spans 13 amino acids. The DNA for the CDR3 is TGCGCCAGCAGGTTGGACAGGCTGAGCGGGCAGTACTTC. It codes for CASRLDRLSGQYF.

V and J are TRBV7-9 and TRBJ2-2; TRBD1 matches 7 bases. The V gene end was trimmed by 5 bases and the J gene end by 9 bases; junction bases not matched to a gene: 6. The germline V gene encodes CDR1 SEHNR and CDR2 FQNEAQ (reference sequence). This CDR3 spans 13 amino acids. The CDR3 bases are TGTGCCAGCAGCCAGACAGGGCGTAGGGAGCTGTTTTTT. Its protein product is CASSQTGRRELFF.

This clonotype has more than one count but fewer than ten. The chain recombines TRBV7-9 with TRBJ1-6, with a possible D match to TRBD1 (5 bases). The germline gives CDR1 SEHNR, CDR2 FQNEAQ (reference sequence). The germline V and J ends were trimmed by 3 bases and 8 bases, with 14 bases remaining between them. The CDR3 runs to 15 residues. This chain's CDR3 is CASSLAGREDSPLHF. The DNA for the CDR3 is TGTGCCAGCAGCTTGGCCGGCAGGGAGGATTCACCCCTCCACTTT.

As to this clonotype: Since the CDR3 does not end with the conserved phenylalanine or tryptophan, this likely comes from a read error. The DNA is omitted, as the CDR3 cannot be located on it reliably, and the CDR3 follows TCRdb's listing. The chain uses TRBV7-9 and TRBJ2-6; TRBD2, as called in the table, went unchecked against the DNA. The V gene's germline CDR1 is SEHNR and CDR2 FQNEAQ (reference sequence). Including both end residues, the CDR3 is 11 amino acids long. CDR3 amino acids: CASSGLAGGTY.

In this sample, this clonotype turned up many times. The chain carries TRBV7-9 and TRBJ1-6, with TRBD1 matching over 7 bases. This CDR3 has 16 residues. The germline CDR1 and CDR2 sequences are SEHNR and FQNEAQ (reference sequence). V was pared by 1 base and J by 5 bases, with 5 bases of the junction left unmatched. The CDR3 here is CASSLVGTANNSPLHF. CDR3 nucleotides: TGTGCCAGCAGCTTAGTGGGGACAGCAAATAATTCACCCCTCCACTTT.

The chain couples TRBV20-1 to TRBJ1-4, with D perhaps TRBD1 (5 bases). This CDR3 is 14 amino acids long. The germline V gene has CDR1 DFQATT and CDR2 SNEGSKA (reference sequence). V was shortened by 4 bases and J by 7 bases, with 16 bases between the two germline ends. The CDR3: CSATDRKKGEKLFF. The CDR3 DNA sequence: TGCAGTGCTACCGACAGAAAAAAAGGTGAAAAACTGTTTTTT.